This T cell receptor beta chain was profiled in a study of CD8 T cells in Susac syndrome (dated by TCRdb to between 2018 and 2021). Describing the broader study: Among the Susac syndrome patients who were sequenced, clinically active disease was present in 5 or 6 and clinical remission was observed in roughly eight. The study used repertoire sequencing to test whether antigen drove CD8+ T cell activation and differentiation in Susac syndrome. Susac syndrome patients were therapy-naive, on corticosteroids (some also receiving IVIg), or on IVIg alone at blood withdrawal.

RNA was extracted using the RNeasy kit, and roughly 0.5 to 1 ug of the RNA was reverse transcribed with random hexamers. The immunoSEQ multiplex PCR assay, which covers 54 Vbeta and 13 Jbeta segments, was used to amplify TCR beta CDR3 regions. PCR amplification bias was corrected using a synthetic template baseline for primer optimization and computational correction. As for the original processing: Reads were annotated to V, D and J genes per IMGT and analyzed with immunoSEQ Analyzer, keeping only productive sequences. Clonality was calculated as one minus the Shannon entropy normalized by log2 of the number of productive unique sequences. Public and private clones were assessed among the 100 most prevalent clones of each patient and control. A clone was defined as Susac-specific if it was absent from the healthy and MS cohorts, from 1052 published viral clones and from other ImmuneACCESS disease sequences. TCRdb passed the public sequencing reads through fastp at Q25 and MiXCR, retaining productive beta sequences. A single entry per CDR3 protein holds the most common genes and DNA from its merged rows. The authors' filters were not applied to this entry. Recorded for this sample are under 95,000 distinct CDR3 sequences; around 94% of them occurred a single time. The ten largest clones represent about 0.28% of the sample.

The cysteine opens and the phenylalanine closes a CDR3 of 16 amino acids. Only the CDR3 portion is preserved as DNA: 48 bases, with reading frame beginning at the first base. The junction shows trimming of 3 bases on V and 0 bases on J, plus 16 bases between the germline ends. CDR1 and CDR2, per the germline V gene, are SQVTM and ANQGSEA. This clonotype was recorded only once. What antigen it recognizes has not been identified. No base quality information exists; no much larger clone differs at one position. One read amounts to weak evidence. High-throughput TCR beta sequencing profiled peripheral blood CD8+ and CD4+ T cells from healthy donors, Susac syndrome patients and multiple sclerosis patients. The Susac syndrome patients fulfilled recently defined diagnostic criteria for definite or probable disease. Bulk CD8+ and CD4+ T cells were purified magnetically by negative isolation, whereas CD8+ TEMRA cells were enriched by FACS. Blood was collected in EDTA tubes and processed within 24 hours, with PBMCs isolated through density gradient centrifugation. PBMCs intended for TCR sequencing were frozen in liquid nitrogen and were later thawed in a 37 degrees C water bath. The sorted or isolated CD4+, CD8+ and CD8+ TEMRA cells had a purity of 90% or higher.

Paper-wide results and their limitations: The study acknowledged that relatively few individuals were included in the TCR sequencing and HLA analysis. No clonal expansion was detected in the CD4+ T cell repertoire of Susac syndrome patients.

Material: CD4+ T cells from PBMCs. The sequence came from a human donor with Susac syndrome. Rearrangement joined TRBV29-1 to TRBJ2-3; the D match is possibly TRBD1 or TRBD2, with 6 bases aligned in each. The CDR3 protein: CSVDSSLGGSTDTQYF. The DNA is TGCAGCGTTGATTCTTCCTTAGGGGGGAGCACAGATACGCAGTATTTT.